This passage covers 30 T cell receptor beta chains from one sample sequenced in a study of blood T cell repertoires in COVID-19. The protocol was immunoSEQ multiplex PCR, while the TCRdb copy is restricted to in-frame clones and leaves out a portion. Seen here are around 250,000 clones, around 84% observed once, and the top ten hold approximately 7%. Material for sequencing was peripheral blood. The receptors originated from a woman in her seventies with active or convalescent COVID-19.

This chain uses TRBV7-2 with TRBJ1-5; the D is unclear. The CDR3 extends over 16 amino acids. V lost 0 bases, J lost 1 base, and 10 bases lay in between. Germline values: CDR1 SGHTA, CDR2 FQGNSA. The CDR3 coding sequence is TGTGCCAGCAGCTTAGCGGCAGGAGGAAGCAATCAGCCCCAGCATTTT. It codes for CASSLAAGGSNQPQHF. Full variable domain (rest looked up from reference TRBV7-2 and TRBJ1-5): GAGVSQSPSNKVTEKGKDVELRCDPISGHTALYWYRQSLGQGLEFLIYFQGNSAPDKSGLPSDRFSAERTGGSVSTLTIQRTQQEDSAVYLCASSLAAGGSNQPQHFGDGTRLSIL.

The chain carries TRBV18 and TRBJ2-5; TRBD1 is a possible D gene (5 bases). The CDR3 covers 13 residues. Germline CDR1 and CDR2: KGHSH and LQKENI. The V end was cut by 3 bases, the J end by 0 bases, with 5 bases between. The CDR3 loop reads CASSPDNQETQYF. The CDR3 DNA reads as TGTGCCAGCTCACCGGACAACCAAGAGACCCAGTACTTC.

V usage is TRBV6-5 and J usage is TRBJ1-3; unclear D gene. CDR3 size: 13 residues. Germline loops: CDR1 MNHEY, CDR2 SVGAGI. Trimming shortened V by 7 bases and J by 3 bases, and 10 bases separated the two germline ends. CDR3 region: CASMRLDGNTIYF. The CDR3 coding sequence is TGTGCCAGCATGCGCTTAGATGGAAACACCATATATTTT.

This chain's CDR3 is CASSHDRFGTNEKLFF. The DNA for the CDR3 is TGCGCCAGCAGCCACGACAGGTTCGGAACTAATGAAAAACTGTTTTTT. The chain couples TRBV5-1 to TRBJ1-4; D is possibly TRBD1 (6 bases). The CDR3 covers 16 residues. Germline V CDR1 and CDR2: SGHRS, YFSETQ. Deletions cut 4 bases from V and 1 base from J, with 14 bases between.

The chain joins TRBV4-2 to TRBJ2-2; 9 positions agree with TRBD1. The CDR3 totals 16 residues. Germline V gene lookup returns CDR1 LGHNA and CDR2 YNFKEQ. V lost 2 bases to trimming and J lost 4 bases; unmatched junction nucleotides: 5. Here the CDR3 DNA reads TGTGCCAGCAGCCAATGGCGGGACAGGGCCACCGGGGAGCTGTTTTTT. It encodes CASSQWRDRATGELFF.

This chain uses TRBV27 with TRBJ1-6; D call uncertain. The CDR3 has 12 residues. Germline CDR1 reads MNHEY; CDR2 reads SMNVEV (reference sequence). The V end was cut by 3 bases, the J end by 8 bases, with 5 bases between. The CDR3 sequence: CASSFRHSPLHF. Here the CDR3 DNA reads TGTGCCAGCAGTTTCCGTCATTCACCCCTCCACTTT.

The chain has TRBV9 and TRBJ2-3, with 9 bases fitting TRBD2. Germline assignment: CDR1 SGDLS and CDR2 YYNGEE. Trimming cost V 1 base and J 2 bases; bases outside gene matches: 8. There are 17 residues in the CDR3. CDR3 sequence reads: CASSVSGGLQFTDTQYF. The CDR3 coding sequence is TGTGCCAGCAGCGTAAGCGGGGGGTTGCAATTCACAGATACGCAGTATTTT.

V and J are TRBV6-1 and TRBJ1-1, with a weak D call TRBD1 (5 bases). The germline V gene encodes CDR1 MNHNS and CDR2 SASEGT. Trimming left V 5 bases short and J 4 bases short, with 11 bases between. This CDR3 spans 13 amino acids. The CDR3 reads CASSYDGGTEAFF. DNA of the CDR3: TGTGCCAGCAGTTATGACGGGGGCACTGAAGCTTTCTTT.

The J gene is TRBJ2-5, the V gene TRBV7-8; 8 bases fit TRBD1. The CDR3 is made up of 14 amino acids. After removal of 3 bases from V and 7 bases from J, the junction contained 7 bases not matched to a gene. Looked up from germline, CDR1 is SGHVS and CDR2 is FQNEAQ. CDR3 DNA sequence: TGTGCCAGCAGCTTTCAGGGGGCTGGGGTGACCCAGTACTTC. Translation gives CASSFQGAGVTQYF.

The rearrangement links TRBV3-1 (or the pseudogene TRBV3-2) to TRBJ2-7, with 8 bases identical to TRBD2. The germline gives CDR1 LGHDT, CDR2 YNNKEL (reference sequence). With 8 bases clipped from V and 6 bases from J, the junction kept 6 bases outside the gene matches. CDR3 size: 12 residues. The DNA for the CDR3 is TGTGCCAGCTCGGGAGGGGCCGGCGAGCAGTACTTC. Translation gives CASSGGAGEQYF.

The CDR3 DNA follows: TGTGCCAGCAGTTTGGACAGGGGTGAAGCTTTCTTT. As protein: CASSLDRGEAFF. The chain links TRBV11-3 to TRBJ1-1; 9 bases are shared with TRBD1. From germline, CDR1 is SGHNT and CDR2 YENEEA. The CDR3 is 12 residues long. With 6 bases clipped from V and 7 bases from J, the junction kept 3 bases outside the gene matches.

The chain combines TRBV27 with TRBJ2-4, with a weak D call TRBD1 (6 bases). V lost 1 base, J lost 8 bases, and 18 bases lay in between. The germline gives CDR1 MNHEY, CDR2 SMNVEV (reference sequence). The CDR3 runs 16 residues. The CDR3 sequence: CASSLFPTGIGDIQYF. CDR3 nucleotides: TGTGCCAGCAGTTTATTTCCTACAGGGATCGGAGACATTCAGTACTTC.

This clone was found once. The CDR3 protein is CSVEAFGWGPGQGAGGYTF. The CDR3 region has the DNA TGCAGCGTTGAAGCCTTTGGGTGGGGACCGGGACAGGGGGCTGGAGGCTACACCTTC. The chain uses TRBV29-1 and TRBJ1-2, with 12 bases lining up with TRBD1. The V segment lost 1 base and the J segment 8 bases; nucleotides outside the gene matches: 20. Looked up from germline, CDR1 is SQVTM and CDR2 is ANQGSEA. The CDR3 length is 19 residues.

This clone occurred once. The gene calls are TRBV7-2 and TRBJ1-5; possibly TRBD1 for D (6 bases). V was trimmed by 1 base and J by 4 bases, leaving 8 bases between them. The CDR3 covers 14 residues. From germline, CDR1 is SGHTA and CDR2 FQGNSA. Written as DNA, the CDR3 is TGTGCCAGCAGCTTAGGGGACAAGAATCAGCCCCAGCATTTT. It codes for CASSLGDKNQPQHF. The variable domain in full, completed from reference TRBV7-2 and TRBJ1-5, reads GAGVSQSPSNKVTEKGKDVELRCDPISGHTALYWYRQSLGQGLEFLIYFQGNSAPDKSGLPSDRFSAERTGGSVSTLTIQRTQQEDSAVYLCASSLGDKNQPQHFGDGTRLSIL.

The J gene is TRBJ1-2, the V gene TRBV7-9; D gene uncertain. The germline V gene has CDR1 SEHNR and CDR2 FQNEAQ (reference sequence). Trimming took off 5 bases at V and 4 bases at J, with 11 bases between the two ends. The CDR3 has 13 residues. CDR3 DNA: TGTGCCAGCAGCCCCGGGAACCCCTATGGCTACACCTTC. Its protein product is CASSPGNPYGYTF.

The rearrangement uses TRBV11-2 and TRBJ2-5; possible D gene TRBD1, 5 bases. The CDR3 contains 15 residues. V was trimmed by 2 bases and J by 1 base, leaving 11 bases between them. CDR1 SGHAT and CDR2 FQNNGV come from the germline V gene. For the CDR3, the DNA is TGTGCCAGCAGCTTACAGGGATGGGTCCAAGAGACCCAGTACTTC. This gives the protein CASSLQGWVQETQYF.

This rearrangement joins TRBV29-1 to TRBJ1-2; a possible D gene is TRBD1 (5 bases). V was shortened by 4 bases and J by 1 base, with 10 bases between the two germline ends. Germline V CDR1 and CDR2: SQVTM, ANQGSEA. The CDR3 length is 13 residues. The CDR3 nucleotides are TGCAGCGTTGTCCAGGGCGGTAACTATGGCTACACCTTC. The encoded protein is CSVVQGGNYGYTF.

The chain carries TRBV7-9 and TRBJ1-3; the match to TRBD1 covers 7 bases. The junction had 5 bases not matched to a gene; V was cut back by 5 bases and J by 4 bases. Germline lookup yields CDR1 SEHNR and CDR2 FQNEAQ (reference sequence). This CDR3 has 14 amino acids. As DNA, the CDR3 is TGTGCCAGCAGCCGAACAGGGGTGGGAAACACCATATATTTT. Amino acid sequence: CASSRTGVGNTIYF. The full variable domain, its missing parts supplied by reference TRBV7-9 and TRBJ1-3, is DTGVSQNPRHKITKRGQNVTFRCDPISEHNRLYWYRQTLGQGPEFLTYFQNEAQLEKSRLLSDRFSAERPKGSFSTLEIQRTEQGDSAMYLCASSRTGVGNTIYFGEGSWLTVV.

The genes are TRBV2 and TRBJ1-1; the match to TRBD1 covers 7 bases. V lost 4 bases to trimming and J lost 7 bases; unmatched junction nucleotides: 6. This CDR3 spans 13 amino acids. Germline V lookup: CDR1 SNHLY, CDR2 FYNNEI. The CDR3, as DNA: TGTGCCAGCAGTGGAGACAGGGTGGATGAAGCTTTCTTT. Its translation is CASSGDRVDEAFF. Filled out from reference TRBV2 and TRBJ1-1, the complete variable domain reads EPEVTQTPSHQVTQMGQEVILRCVPISNHLYFYWYRQILGQKVEFLVSFYNNEISEKSEIFDDQFSVERPDGSNFTLKIRSTKLEDSAMYFCASSGDRVDEAFFGQGTRLTVV.

The chain links TRBV6-2 or TRBV6-3 to TRBJ2-7; D is possibly TRBD2 (5 bases). CDR3 length: 16 amino acids. V was cut by 5 bases and J by 2 bases, with 19 bases left in between. Looked up from germline, CDR1 is MNHEY and CDR2 is SVGEGT. The CDR3 DNA reads as TGTGCCAGCAGTGCCCCCGGGAACCGGTGGGCCTACGAGCAGTACTTC. Amino acids: CASSAPGNRWAYEQYF.

The V and J genes are TRBV12-3 or TRBV12-4 and TRBJ2-7; D gene ambiguous. V lost 3 bases to trimming and J lost 6 bases, with 9 bases between them. CDR3 length: 12 residues. The CDR3 region is CASSFLFGEQYF. CDR3 coding DNA: TGTGCCAGCAGTTTCCTGTTCGGCGAGCAGTACTTC.

With respect to this clone: Distinct nucleotide sequences in the sample also encode this CDR3. The chain joins TRBV4-3 to TRBJ1-4; no clear D. Per the germline V gene, CDR1 is LGHNA and CDR2 is YSLEER. Between the trimmed V and J ends, which lost 0 bases and 0 bases, there was a span of 5 bases. The CDR3 runs 15 residues. CDR3 sequence (DNA): TGCGCCAGCAGCCAAGATCGGGCAACTAATGAAAAACTGTTTTTT. Amino acid sequence: CASSQDRATNEKLFF.

The rearrangement links TRBV6-2 or TRBV6-3 to TRBJ2-7, with 10 bases matching TRBD2. CDR1 and CDR2 from the germline V gene are MNHEY and SVGEGT. The trim removed 0 bases at V and 5 bases at J, leaving 10 bases unmatched. This CDR3 comprises 17 residues. The CDR3 sequence: CASSYSSSGGGVNEQYF. The DNA for the CDR3 is TGTGCCAGCAGTTACTCGTCTAGCGGGGGCGGCGTCAACGAGCAGTACTTC.

The chain combines TRBV5-4 with TRBJ2-7, with D maybe TRBD1 (6 bases). The CDR3 covers 11 residues. Trimming pared 4 bases from V and 6 bases from J, leaving 8 bases between. Germline loops: CDR1 SGHNT, CDR2 YYREEE (reference sequence). CDR3 protein: CASSEDSEQYF. The CDR3 DNA reads TGTGCCAGCAGCGAGGACAGCGAGCAGTACTTC.

In the case of this clone: Other DNA sequences in this specimen translate into the identical CDR3. The chain employs TRBV6-1 and TRBJ1-5, with a weak D call TRBD1 (5 bases). Germline lookup yields CDR1 MNHNS and CDR2 SASEGT. Trimming pared 7 bases from V and 0 bases from J, leaving 7 bases between. The CDR3 contains 13 residues. The CDR3 protein is CASKGVSNQPQHF. The CDR3 region has the DNA TGTGCCAGCAAAGGGGTTAGCAATCAGCCCCAGCATTTT.

The chain joins TRBV6-5 to TRBJ1-1, with D tentatively TRBD1 (6 bases). Trimming took 6 bases from V and 4 from J, leaving 18 bases between them. The CDR3 extends over 15 amino acids. From germline, CDR1 is MNHEY and CDR2 SVGAGI. The CDR3 is CASSNRAGMSTEAFF. CDR3 DNA sequence: TGTGCCAGCAGCAACAGGGCCGGGATGAGCACTGAAGCTTTCTTT.

V and J are TRBV6-5 and TRBJ2-7; possible D gene TRBD1, 6 bases. The CDR3 consists of 14 residues. CDR1 and CDR2 from the germline V gene are MNHEY and SVGAGI. Between the trimmed V and J ends, which lost 5 bases and 1 base, there was a span of 12 bases. The CDR3 DNA follows: TGTGCCAGCAGTCTCCGTAGGGGGTCCTACGAGCAGTACTTC. It specifies CASSLRRGSYEQYF.

The gene calls are TRBV19 and TRBJ1-2, with D possibly matching TRBD1 (6 bases). In germline, CDR1 is LNHDA, CDR2 SQIVND (reference sequence). The CDR3 runs 14 residues. V lost 9 bases to trimming and J lost 2 bases, with 16 bases between them. This chain's CDR3 is CASSRGAKNYGYTF. CDR3 DNA sequence: TGTGCCAGCAGTCGGGGGGCCAAAAACTATGGCTACACCTTC.

This chain joins TRBV6-2 or TRBV6-3 and TRBJ2-4; possibly TRBD1 for D (6 bases). Germline V gene data show CDR1 as MNHEY and CDR2 as SVGEGT. Between the trimmed V and J ends, which lost 6 bases and 1 base, there was a span of 13 bases. The length of the CDR3 is 15 residues. Here the CDR3 reads CASSAVGAAKNIQYF. For the CDR3, the DNA is TGTGCCAGCAGCGCCGTGGGGGCGGCCAAAAACATTCAGTACTTC.

The CDR3 bases are TGTGCCACCAGCAGGGGCGGGACTAATGAAAAACTGTTTTTT. Amino acid sequence: CATSRGGTNEKLFF. The V call is TRBV15, the J call TRBJ1-4; D is ambiguous. CDR3 length: 14 residues. Trimming took 3 bases from V and 2 from J, leaving 7 bases between them. Germline lookup yields CDR1 LNHNV and CDR2 YYDKDF (reference sequence).